This entry describes one T cell receptor (beta chain). This clonotype was counted between two and nine times. It has no known antigen specificity. Nothing much larger sits one base from this clone, and base qualities are not available. The sequencer listed for this sample is Illumina HiSeq 1500. TCRdb trimmed the raw reads at Q25, called clones with MiXCR and kept productive beta chains. A single entry per CDR3 protein holds the most common genes and DNA from its merged rows. Counted in this sample were roughly 500,000 distinct CDR3 sequences; about 15% of them appeared once. The top ten hold 20% to 30% of the sample. The germline V and J ends show losses of 5 bases and 5 bases respectively, and no gene match explains 12 bases of the junction. The CDR3 numbers 17 residues from cysteine through phenylalanine. The read is trimmed to its CDR3 DNA, 51 bases read in frame from base 1. According to the germline V gene (reference sequence), CDR1 reads SGHAT and CDR2 reads FQDESV.

This sample was included in a study of T cell repertoires in cytomegalovirus infection (dated by TCRdb to about 2019). Looking at the study overall: Donor HLA type was relevant to the analysis, because carriage of CMV infection together with the matching HLA type was indicated by public TCR beta signatures. Broader findings and caveats from the paper: In both this cohort and an independent cohort of 352 donors, the cumulative frequency of public TCR beta family members distinguished carriers of CMV infection plus the relevant HLA type. The ex vivo response was dominated by HLA-C-restricted CMV-specific TCR beta clonotypes, which also provided the single most frequent clonotype in two of eight donors.

The source material was CD8+ T cells from PBMCs. The chain joins TRBV11-1 to TRBJ2-5; TRBD1 fits 12 bases in the junction. The source of this sequence is a human donor in good health (CMV status not recorded). Some clones in this sample may be carry-over from other donors' samples. DNA sequence: TGTGCCAGCAGCCCCCGGGGGACAGGGGGCAGGCGGGAGACCCAGTACTTC. Translated, this is CASSPRGTGGRRETQYF.